The 14 T cell receptor beta chains below were found in one sample sequenced in a study of T-cell reconstitution after alpha-beta-depleted transplantation in children. This sample's TCRbeta library carried unique molecular identifier barcodes. One entry per CDR3 protein results from TCRdb running MiXCR on the PCR reads. The sample has just over 950,000 distinct CDR3 sequences, 25% to 30% seen once; the top ten hold under 30%. Sequences were derived from PBMCs, mostly from graft donor cells, sampled 360 days after TCRalphabeta/CD19-depleted stem cell transplant. These receptors came from a boy younger than two who had a stem cell transplant for SCID, so the T cells may come from the graft donor.

This clonotype came up a few times. The rearrangement uses TRBV5-1 and TRBJ2-3, with D possibly matching TRBD2 (7 bases). Germline V gene data show CDR1 as SGHRS and CDR2 as YFSETQ. The V and J ends lost 5 bases and 3 bases respectively, with 16 bases between them. This CDR3 comprises 15 residues. CDR3 DNA sequence: TGCGCCAGCAGTCCGGGGGGCCTTTATACAGATACGCAGTATTTT. Protein sequence: CASSPGGLYTDTQYF.

This clonotype came up a few times. The rearrangement uses TRBV2 and TRBJ2-2; tentative D call: TRBD1 (5 bases). The germline gives CDR1 SNHLY, CDR2 FYNNEI. The CDR3 runs to 14 residues. Trimming left V 3 bases short and J 5 bases short, with 10 bases between. CDR3 nucleotides: TGTGCCAGCAGTGATTGGACACATACCGGGGAGCTGTTTTTT. As protein: CASSDWTHTGELFF.

The chain combines TRBV4-2 with TRBJ2-2; D gene uncertain. The V gene lost 0 bases and the J gene lost 5 bases, with 13 bases spanning the gap. Germline CDR1 and CDR2: LGHNA and YNFKEQ. The CDR3 length is 16 residues. CDR3 coding DNA: TGTGCCAGCAGCCAAGAGATGAAGCGTAGGACCGGGGAGCTGTTTTTT. Amino acid sequence: CASSQEMKRRTGELFF.

The V call is TRBV5-1, the J call TRBJ2-1, with 13 bases matching TRBD2. V was clipped by 7 bases and J by 9 bases; unmatched bases: 7. CDR1 SGHRS and CDR2 YFSETQ come from the germline V gene. The CDR3 has 14 amino acids. CDR3 sequence: CASHGTSGAGEQFF. DNA of the CDR3: TGCGCCAGCCACGGGACTAGCGGGGCTGGTGAGCAGTTCTTC.

This clonotype was detected only a few times. The rearrangement uses TRBV6-1 and TRBJ2-5, with 7 bases that match TRBD1. The CDR3 consists of 14 residues. J was trimmed by 5 bases and V by 6 bases; bases with no gene match: 9. Germline CDR1 and CDR2: MNHNS and SASEGT. CDR3 sequence (DNA): TGTGCCAGCAGATGGACAGGTCAGGGGGAGACCCAGTACTTC. Its protein is CASRWTGQGETQYF.

The V and J genes are TRBV7-8 and TRBJ1-5; weak D call: TRBD1 (5 bases). The V end lost 3 bases, the J end lost 4 bases, and 13 bases lay between the germline ends. Germline V lookup: CDR1 SGHVS, CDR2 FQNEAQ. CDR3 size: 15 residues. The chain's CDR3 is CASSFGTLGNQPQHF. CDR3 bases: TGTGCCAGCAGCTTTGGGACCCTGGGGAATCAGCCCCAGCATTTT.

This clonotype has more than one count but fewer than ten. This chain connects TRBV5-5 to TRBJ1-1; 9 bases are shared with TRBD1. Unmatched junction bases numbered 7, after V lost 0 bases and J lost 4 bases. In germline, CDR1 is SGHKS, CDR2 YYEKEE (reference sequence). The CDR3 has 16 residues. CDR3 residues: CASSLVDRGSRTEAFF. The CDR3 nucleotides are TGTGCCAGCAGCTTGGTGGACAGGGGAAGTCGCACTGAAGCTTTCTTT.

This clonotype appeared a single time. The CDR3 reads CASSLTRGNTEAFF. The DNA for the CDR3 is TGTGCCAGCAGCCTAACACGGGGGAACACTGAAGCTTTCTTT. The chain links TRBV4-2 to TRBJ1-1, with D unclear. The V end lost 4 bases, the J end lost 1 base, and 10 bases lay between the germline ends. Germline V gene lookup returns CDR1 LGHNA and CDR2 YNFKEQ. This CDR3 spans 14 amino acids.

The genes are TRBV27 and TRBJ2-1, with TRBD2 matching 7 bases. Germline V lookup: CDR1 MNHEY, CDR2 SMNVEV (reference sequence). The CDR3 consists of 14 residues. The junction had 8 bases not matched to a gene; V was cut back by 4 bases and J by 8 bases. The chain's CDR3 is CASSYRLAGDEQFF. CDR3 DNA: TGTGCCAGCAGTTATCGACTAGCTGGGGATGAGCAGTTCTTC.

This rearrangement joins TRBV19 to TRBJ1-5, with TRBD1 as a possible D gene (6 bases). This CDR3 spans 15 amino acids. Germline-derived CDR1 and CDR2 are LNHDA and SQIVND (reference sequence). V was cut by 5 bases and J by 0 bases, with 11 bases left in between. This chain's CDR3 is CASSVRTDSNQPQHF. In nucleotides, the CDR3 is TGTGCCAGTAGTGTCCGGACAGATAGCAATCAGCCCCAGCATTTT.

There are a few counts of this clonotype. The chain is built from TRBV20-1 and TRBJ2-2; D perhaps matches TRBD2 (5 bases). Germline V CDR1 and CDR2: DFQATT, SNEGSKA (reference sequence). Trimming removed 5 bases from V and 6 bases from J, with 16 bases in between. The CDR3 has 14 residues. DNA of the CDR3: TGCAGTGCTTTGGCGGGCTACCCCTCCGGGGAGCTGTTTTTT. It translates to CSALAGYPSGELFF.

Only a few counts were recorded for this clonotype. The V gene is TRBV5-1, the J gene TRBJ2-3; D gene ambiguous. Germline V gives CDR1 SGHRS, CDR2 YFSETQ. This CDR3 has 15 residues. The V end was cut by 5 bases, the J end by 6 bases, with 19 bases between. CDR3 nucleotides: TGCGCCAGCAGTAGCACCGGGTCCTACACGGATACGCAGTATTTT. Translated, it gives CASSSTGSYTDTQYF.

There are a few counts of this clonotype. This chain connects TRBV20-1 to TRBJ2-5, with D possibly being TRBD2 (5 bases). Trimming removed 1 base from V and 7 bases from J, with 16 bases in between. The germline V gene encodes CDR1 DFQATT and CDR2 SNEGSKA (reference sequence). The CDR3 length is 14 residues. The CDR3, as DNA: TGCAGTGCTAGAGTTTCTCTAGCCGGTGGGACCCAGTACTTC. This translates into CSARVSLAGGTQYF.

This clonotype turned up a few times. The V and J genes are TRBV9 and TRBJ2-2, with 10 positions matching TRBD2. The CDR3 has 17 amino acids. Germline V gene data show CDR1 as SGDLS and CDR2 as YYNGEE. The ends lost 3 bases at V and 6 bases at J; junction bases unmatched: 11. CDR3 DNA: TGTGCCAGCAGCGCGGAAAAACTAGCGGGGCTTTCCGGGGAGCTGTTTTTT. It yields the protein CASSAEKLAGLSGELFF.